The 22 T cell receptor beta chains in this list originate from one sample, sequenced in a study of neoadjuvant nivolumab and ipilimumab in lung cancer. The repertoire was sequenced with immunoSEQ multiplex PCR; TCRdb's copy has only in-frame clones and lacks some. The repertoire consists of roughly 13,000 clones, with approximately 94% occurring once and the leading ten covering 2% to 3%. The sample was peripheral blood, taken after neoadjuvant nivolumab, alone or with ipilimumab, at or shortly before surgery. The receptors were sampled from an adult with non-small cell lung cancer.

This chain joins TRBV7-8 and TRBJ1-1; maybe TRBD1 (5 bases). Germline-derived CDR1 and CDR2 are SGHVS and FQNEAQ. The V end was cut by 5 bases, the J end by 0 bases, with 10 bases between. The CDR3 contains 14 residues. The CDR3 nucleotides read TGTGCCAGCAGCCAGGGAGGGGTGAACACTGAAGCTTTCTTT. It yields the protein CASSQGGVNTEAFF.

The chain joins TRBV28 to TRBJ2-7; D call uncertain. This CDR3 spans 13 amino acids. CDR1 and CDR2 from the germline V gene are MDHEN and SYDVKM. Trimming removed 7 bases from V and 7 bases from J, with 17 bases in between. The CDR3 region is CASTPSPVEEQYF. The CDR3 coding sequence is TGTGCCAGCACCCCATCCCCAGTGGAGGAGCAGTACTTC.

The J gene is TRBJ2-5, the V gene TRBV19; D remains ambiguous. The length of the CDR3 is 13 residues. Trimming stripped 3 bases from V and 4 bases from J, with 9 bases between. Germline V gives CDR1 LNHDA, CDR2 SQIVND (reference sequence). As DNA, the CDR3 is TGTGCCAGTAGTATCGTCAATTTAGAGACCCAGTACTTC. Translating gives CASSIVNLETQYF. Using reference TRBV19 and TRBJ2-5 for the parts outside the CDR3, the full variable domain is DGGITQSPKYLFRKEGQNVTLSCEQNLNHDAMYWYRQDPGQGLRLIYYSQIVNDFQKGDIAEGYSVSREKKESFPLTVTSAQKNPTAFYLCASSIVNLETQYFGPGTRLLVL.

The V gene is TRBV7-9, the J gene TRBJ2-3; D may be TRBD2 (6 bases). The V gene lost 4 bases and the J gene lost 0 bases, with 17 bases spanning the gap. This CDR3 comprises 17 residues. Germline loops: CDR1 SEHNR, CDR2 FQNEAQ (reference sequence). For the CDR3, the DNA is TGTGCCAGCAGCTCCCGAACCGCCGGGACTAGCACAGATACGCAGTATTTT. This encodes CASSSRTAGTSTDTQYF.

The chain employs TRBV6-1 and TRBJ1-3; no clear D gene. Between the trimmed V and J ends, which lost 7 bases and 0 bases, there was a span of 13 bases. Germline loops: CDR1 MNHNS, CDR2 SASEGT. The CDR3 runs to 15 residues. The CDR3 sequence: CASTEGSYSGNTIYF. The DNA for the CDR3 is TGTGCCAGCACCGAAGGGAGTTACTCTGGAAACACCATATATTTT.

The chain carries TRBV4-3 and TRBJ2-3; TRBD2 matches 15 bases. J was trimmed by 4 bases and V by 5 bases; bases with no gene match: 7. CDR1 and CDR2 (germline): LGHNA, YSLEER. The CDR3 spans 17 residues. CDR3 in amino acids: CASSKGTSGRRADTQYF. In DNA, the CDR3 is TGCGCCAGCAGCAAGGGGACTAGCGGGAGGAGGGCAGATACGCAGTATTTT.

The chain combines TRBV5-1 with TRBJ2-7; TRBD2 aligns across 10 bases. The junction had 8 bases not matched to a gene; V was cut back by 0 bases and J by 5 bases. This CDR3 is built from 16 residues. Germline CDR1 and CDR2: SGHRS and YFSETQ. The CDR3 reads CASSLGVTGTSDEQYF. CDR3 DNA: TGCGCCAGCAGCTTGGGGGTGACCGGGACTAGCGACGAGCAGTACTTC.

The chain recombines TRBV10-3 with TRBJ2-5, with a possible D match to TRBD2 (6 bases). The CDR3 runs 16 residues. Between the trimmed V and J ends, which lost 0 bases and 0 bases, there was a span of 11 bases. Germline CDR1 reads ENHRY; CDR2 reads SYGVKD. CDR3 amino acids: CAISESPSANQETQYF. CDR3 sequence (DNA): TGTGCCATCAGTGAGTCGCCTAGCGCCAACCAAGAGACCCAGTACTTC.

CDR3 sequence (DNA): TGTGCCAGAAGCTTGAACAGTGCAGATACGCAGTATTTT. Residues: CARSLNSADTQYF. This rearrangement joins TRBV5-3 to TRBJ2-3; D gene unclear. TRBV5-3 is recorded as an ORF, its role being uncertain. This CDR3 comprises 13 residues. The V end was cut by 1 base, the J end by 4 bases, with 7 bases between.

The V and J genes are TRBV19 and TRBJ1-4, with no clear D. CDR1 LNHDA and CDR2 SQIVND come from the germline V gene (reference sequence). V dropped 2 bases and J dropped 0 bases, with 7 bases sitting between them. The CDR3 spans 15 residues. The CDR3 nucleotides read TGTGCCAGTAGTATAACGCAGGCAACTAATGAAAAACTGTTTTTT. Translating gives CASSITQATNEKLFF.

The gene calls are TRBV7-9 and TRBJ2-5; D is possibly TRBD1 (6 bases). The CDR3 is made up of 12 amino acids. Deletions cut 5 bases from V and 4 bases from J, with 8 bases between. Germline lookup yields CDR1 SEHNR and CDR2 FQNEAQ (reference sequence). The CDR3 sequence: CASSRDTETQYF. The DNA for the CDR3 is TGTGCCAGCAGCCGGGACACAGAGACCCAGTACTTC.

The chain employs TRBV10-1 and TRBJ2-2, with D perhaps matching TRBD1 (8 bases). Germline loops: CDR1 WNHNN, CDR2 SYGVQD (reference sequence). V lost 10 bases and J 5 bases, leaving 17 bases between the germline ends. The CDR3 covers 14 residues. The CDR3 nucleotides read TGCGCCACCGCGACAGGGGAGGGGACCGGGGAGCTGTTTTTT. Amino acid sequence: CATATGEGTGELFF.

V and J are TRBV7-9 and TRBJ2-3; D may be TRBD2 (5 bases). In germline, CDR1 is SEHNR, CDR2 FQNEAQ (reference sequence). With 11 bases removed from V and 3 bases from J, the gap between germline ends came to 9 bases. This CDR3 comprises 11 residues. CDR3 DNA sequence: TGTGCCTCACAGCGGACAGATACGCAGTATTTT. Its translation is CASQRTDTQYF.

The rearrangement uses TRBV4-3 and TRBJ2-5, with 8 nucleotides matching TRBD2. Germline lookup yields CDR1 LGHNA and CDR2 YSLEER. The V segment lost 1 base and the J segment 2 bases; nucleotides outside the gene matches: 3. The CDR3 has 15 amino acids. The CDR3 region is CASSQVGLGQETQYF. CDR3 in DNA: TGCGCCAGCAGCCAAGTGGGACTAGGACAAGAGACCCAGTACTTC.

This chain links TRBV6-4 with TRBJ2-3, with D possibly called TRBD1 or TRBD2 (5 bases each). CDR1 is MRHNA and CDR2 is SNTAGT in the germline V gene. The V end lost 5 bases, the J end lost 6 bases, and 18 bases lay between the germline ends. This CDR3 region has 15 residues. This chain's CDR3 is CASSPGIGAVDTQYF. CDR3 bases: TGTGCCAGCAGTCCCGGGATAGGGGCGGTGGATACGCAGTATTTT.

The rearrangement uses TRBV10-1 and TRBJ2-5, with D hard to call. V lost 0 bases to trimming and J lost 5 bases, with 13 bases between them. Per the germline V gene, CDR1 is WNHNN and CDR2 is SYGVQD (reference sequence). This CDR3 is 15 amino acids long. CDR3 region: CASSESVGTTETQYF. The CDR3 nucleotides are TGCGCCAGCAGTGAGTCGGTTGGTACTACGGAGACCCAGTACTTC.

This chain joins TRBV14 and TRBJ2-2; D might be TRBD2 (5 bases). With 0 bases removed from V and 6 bases from J, the gap between germline ends came to 11 bases. Germline V CDR1 and CDR2: SGHDN, FVKESK. The CDR3 is 15 amino acids. CDR3 region: CASSQDGRVSGELFF. CDR3 bases: TGTGCCAGCAGCCAAGATGGGCGGGTTTCCGGGGAGCTGTTTTTT.

The chain has TRBV5-1 and TRBJ2-5; 10 positions agree with TRBD2. Germline V gives CDR1 SGHRS, CDR2 YFSETQ. Trimming cost V 4 bases and J 3 bases; bases outside gene matches: 9. The CDR3 contains 16 residues. The CDR3 nucleotides are TGCGCCAGCAGCGGAAGGACTAGCGGCCCCGAAGAGACCCAGTACTTC. Residues: CASSGRTSGPEETQYF. Full variable domain (remainder filled in from reference TRBV5-1 and TRBJ2-5): KAGVTQTPRYLIKTRGQQVTLSCSPISGHRSVSWYQQTPGQGLQFLFEYFSETQRNKGNFPGRFSGRQFSNSRSEMNVSTLELGDSALYLCASSGRTSGPEETQYFGPGTRLLVL.

This clone appeared once. CDR3 in amino acids: CASSLADYTEAFF. CDR3 nucleotides: TGTGCCAGCAGCTTAGCAGATTACACTGAAGCTTTCTTT. The rearrangement joins TRBV11-3 to TRBJ1-1; D call uncertain. Germline CDR1 reads SGHNT; CDR2 reads YENEEA. V lost 1 base, J lost 3 bases, and 6 bases lay in between. The CDR3 covers 13 residues.

The chain uses TRBV5-1 and TRBJ1-4; 7 nucleotides align to TRBD1. V was pared by 4 bases and J by 4 bases, with 4 bases of the junction left unmatched. The CDR3 spans 14 residues. Germline assignment: CDR1 SGHRS and CDR2 YFSETQ. The CDR3: CASSRDSSNEKLFF. The CDR3 DNA follows: TGCGCCAGCAGCCGGGACAGTAGTAATGAAAAACTGTTTTTT.

This sequence joins TRBV14 and TRBJ2-4; perhaps TRBD2 as D (7 bases). The CDR3 is made up of 14 amino acids. Germline CDR1 SGHDN, CDR2 FVKESK. Trimming stripped 3 bases from V and 6 bases from J, with 12 bases between. The CDR3 sequence: CASSQWGGRNIQYF. CDR3 nucleotides: TGTGCCAGCAGCCAGTGGGGGGGCCGAAACATTCAGTACTTC.

V is TRBV6-5 and J is TRBJ2-1; perhaps TRBD2 as D (6 bases). The germline V gene has CDR1 MNHEY and CDR2 SVGAGI. The V gene lost 5 bases and the J gene lost 4 bases, with 9 bases spanning the gap. This CDR3 region has 13 residues. For the CDR3, the DNA is TGTGCCAGCAGTGCGGGACTGTACAATGAGCAGTTCTTC. This gives the protein CASSAGLYNEQFF.